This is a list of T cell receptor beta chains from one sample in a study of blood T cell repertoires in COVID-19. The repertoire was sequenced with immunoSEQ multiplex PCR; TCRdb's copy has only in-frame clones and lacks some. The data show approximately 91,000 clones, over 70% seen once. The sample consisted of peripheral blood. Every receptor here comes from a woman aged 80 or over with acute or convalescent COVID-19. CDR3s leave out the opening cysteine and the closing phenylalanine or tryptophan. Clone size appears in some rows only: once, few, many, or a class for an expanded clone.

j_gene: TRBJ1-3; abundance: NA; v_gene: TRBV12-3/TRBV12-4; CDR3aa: ASNEGSGNTIY
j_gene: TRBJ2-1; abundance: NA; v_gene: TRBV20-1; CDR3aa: SAGGTGNSYNEQF
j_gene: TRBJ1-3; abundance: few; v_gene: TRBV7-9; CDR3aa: ASSPDGGIRNTIY
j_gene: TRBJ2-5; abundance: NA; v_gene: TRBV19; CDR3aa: ASSTPGTMGETQY
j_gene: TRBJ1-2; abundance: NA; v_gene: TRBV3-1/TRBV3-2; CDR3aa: ASSQAGPGQYGYT
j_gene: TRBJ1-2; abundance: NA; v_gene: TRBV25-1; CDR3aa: ASSEYRTGGYT
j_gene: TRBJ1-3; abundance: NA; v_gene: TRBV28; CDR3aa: ASRTDMELSGNTIY
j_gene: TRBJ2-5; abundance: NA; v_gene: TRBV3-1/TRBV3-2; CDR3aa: ASSQEGGGTQY
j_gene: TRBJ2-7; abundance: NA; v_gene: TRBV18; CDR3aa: ASSPPRGGSYEQY
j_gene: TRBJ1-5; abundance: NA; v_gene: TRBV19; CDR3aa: ASSGQSNQPQH
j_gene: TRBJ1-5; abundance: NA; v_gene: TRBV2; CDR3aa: ASWTGLSNQPQH
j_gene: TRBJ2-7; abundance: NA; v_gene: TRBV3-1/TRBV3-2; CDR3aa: ASSQGIRRREQY
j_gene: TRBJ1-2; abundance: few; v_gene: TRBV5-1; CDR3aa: ASSLARDRWDGYT
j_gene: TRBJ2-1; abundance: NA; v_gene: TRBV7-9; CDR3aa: ASSTRDRANEQF
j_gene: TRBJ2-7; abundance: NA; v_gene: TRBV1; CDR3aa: TSSQYASGGYEQY
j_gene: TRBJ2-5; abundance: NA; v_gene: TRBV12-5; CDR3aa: ASGPRDRVGETQY
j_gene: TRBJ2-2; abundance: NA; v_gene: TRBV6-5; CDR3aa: ASSYSPSARELF
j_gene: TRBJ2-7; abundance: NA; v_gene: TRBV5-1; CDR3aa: ASSQILDKAYEQY
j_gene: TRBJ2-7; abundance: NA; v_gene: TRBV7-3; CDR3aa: ASSNRQGYEQY
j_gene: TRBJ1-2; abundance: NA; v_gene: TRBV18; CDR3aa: ASSPSGTGGNT
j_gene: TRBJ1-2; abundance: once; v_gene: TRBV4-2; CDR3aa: ASSHPDRNYGYT
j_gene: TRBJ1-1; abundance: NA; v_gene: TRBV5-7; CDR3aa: ASSFRHSNTEAF
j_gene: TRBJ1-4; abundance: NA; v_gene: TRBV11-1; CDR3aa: ASSLATGGAGKLF
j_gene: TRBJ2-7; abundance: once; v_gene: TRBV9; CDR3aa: ASSVVGEAGPYEQY
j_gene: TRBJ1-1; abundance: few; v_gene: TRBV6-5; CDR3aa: ASSYSRTGDTEAF
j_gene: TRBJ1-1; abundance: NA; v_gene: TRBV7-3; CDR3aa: ASSPTGRNTEAF
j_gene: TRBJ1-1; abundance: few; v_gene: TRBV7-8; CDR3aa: ASSLTEGTEAF
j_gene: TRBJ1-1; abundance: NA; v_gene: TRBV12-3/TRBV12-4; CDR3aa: ASTQSGNTEAF
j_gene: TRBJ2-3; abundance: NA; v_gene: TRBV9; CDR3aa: ASSVRGIPPDTQY
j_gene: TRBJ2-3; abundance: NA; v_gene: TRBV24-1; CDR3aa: ATSDFRQGRDTQY
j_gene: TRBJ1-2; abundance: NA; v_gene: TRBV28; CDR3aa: ASSRTGNYGYT
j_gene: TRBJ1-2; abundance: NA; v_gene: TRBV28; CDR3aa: ASSGQVYGYT
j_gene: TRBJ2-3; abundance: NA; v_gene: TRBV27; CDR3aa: ASGPLAGRTDTQY
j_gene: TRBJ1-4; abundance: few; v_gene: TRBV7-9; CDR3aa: ASSYTTGGREKLF
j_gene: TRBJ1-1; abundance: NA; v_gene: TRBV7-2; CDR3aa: ASSADGVTEAF
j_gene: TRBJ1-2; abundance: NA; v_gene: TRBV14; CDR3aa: ASSHGSTGGGYT
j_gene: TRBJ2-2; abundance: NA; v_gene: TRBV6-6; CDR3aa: ASSSTGGANTGELF
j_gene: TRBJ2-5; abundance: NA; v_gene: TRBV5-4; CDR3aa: ASSPTGNRETQY
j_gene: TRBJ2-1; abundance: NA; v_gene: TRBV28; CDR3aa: ASTRGTVQSYNEQF
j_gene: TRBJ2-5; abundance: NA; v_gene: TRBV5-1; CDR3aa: ASSFTRQETQY
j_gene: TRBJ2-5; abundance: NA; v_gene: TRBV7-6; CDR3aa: ASSLPGGSQETQY
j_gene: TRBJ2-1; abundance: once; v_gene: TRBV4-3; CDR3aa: ASSQASGGAYNEQF
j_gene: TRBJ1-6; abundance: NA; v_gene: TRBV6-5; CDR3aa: ASTGQGDSPLH
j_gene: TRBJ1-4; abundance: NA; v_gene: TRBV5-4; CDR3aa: ASSLQGAGEKLF
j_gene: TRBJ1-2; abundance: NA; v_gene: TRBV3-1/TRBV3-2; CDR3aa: ASSRVDGYT
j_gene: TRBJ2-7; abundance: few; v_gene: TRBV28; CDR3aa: ASSSPGTGLDEQY
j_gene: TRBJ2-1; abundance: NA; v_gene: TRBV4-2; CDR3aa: ASSPAASGSYNEQF
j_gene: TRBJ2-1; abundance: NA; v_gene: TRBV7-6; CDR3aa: ASSLAGQAGWNEQF
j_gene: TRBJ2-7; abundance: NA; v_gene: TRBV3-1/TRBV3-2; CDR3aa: ASSDKGVSGDYEQY
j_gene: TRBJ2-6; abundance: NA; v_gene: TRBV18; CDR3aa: ASSRGTGGSGANVLT
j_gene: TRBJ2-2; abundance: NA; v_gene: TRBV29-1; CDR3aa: SVERPGRTGELF
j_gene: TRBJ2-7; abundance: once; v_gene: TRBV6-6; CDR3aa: ASTGQGALHEQY
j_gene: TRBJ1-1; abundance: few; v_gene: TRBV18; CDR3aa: ASSPQEGIDTEAF
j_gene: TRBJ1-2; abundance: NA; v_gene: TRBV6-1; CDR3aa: ASSEAPGTKYGYT
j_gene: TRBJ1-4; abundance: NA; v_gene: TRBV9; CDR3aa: ASSPDRGREKLF
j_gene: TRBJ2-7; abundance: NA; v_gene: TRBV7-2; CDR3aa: ASSTLGAAGGYEQY
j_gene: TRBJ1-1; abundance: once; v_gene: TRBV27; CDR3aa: ASVSGRDDDTEAF
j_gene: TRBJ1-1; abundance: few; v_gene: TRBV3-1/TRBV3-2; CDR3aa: ASSHSGQLNTEAF